These 19 T cell receptor beta chains share one sample of origin, sequenced in a study of memory CD4+ T cells and cytomegalovirus serostatus. The sort gate was single viable CD3+CD4+CD8-CD45RO+ cells for memory CD4+ T cells. Data came from immunoSEQ multiplex PCR; TCRdb stores just in-frame clones and leaves some out. The sample lists around 33,000 clones, 65% to 80% seen once, with 0.63% in the top ten. Sequenced: memory CD4+ T cells from blood. The source is an adult in good health and CMV-seronegative. Some clones in this sample may be carry-over from other donors' samples.

This clone has only one observation. The chain joins TRBV2 to TRBJ1-6; weak D call: TRBD1 (5 bases). Germline CDR1 SNHLY, CDR2 FYNNEI. The CDR3 has 14 amino acids. Trimming cost V 3 bases and J 9 bases, with 12 bases left between them. The CDR3 DNA sequence: TGTGCCAGCAGTGACGAGCAGGGAGGTTCACCCCTCCACTTT. It translates to CASSDEQGGSPLHF.

CDR3 in DNA: TGCGCCAGCAGTGGCCAGGGAAGGAGGGCTGAAGCTTTCTTT. Its protein is CASSGQGRRAEAFF. The chain is built from TRBV10-1 and TRBJ1-1; tentatively, D is TRBD1 (5 bases). Germline CDR1 is WNHNN and CDR2 is SYGVQD (reference sequence). V lost 4 bases and J lost 6, with 15 bases in between. The CDR3 is 14 residues long.

The chain employs TRBV6-6 and TRBJ2-2; D might be TRBD1 (7 bases). The CDR3 runs to 15 residues. The V gene's germline CDR1 is MNHNY and CDR2 SVGAGI (reference sequence). V was shortened by 6 bases and J by 7 bases, with 18 bases between the two germline ends. The CDR3 reads CASSLHDREDGELFF. In DNA form, the CDR3 reads TGTGCCAGCAGCTTACACGACAGGGAGGACGGGGAGCTGTTTTTT.

The V gene is TRBV19, the J gene TRBJ1-4; D might be TRBD1 (6 bases). Trimming removed 5 bases from V and 3 bases from J, with 16 bases in between. Germline V gene lookup returns CDR1 LNHDA and CDR2 SQIVND (reference sequence). This CDR3 contains 16 residues. The CDR3 sequence is CASSSRTGQANEKLFF. Written as DNA, the CDR3 is TGTGCCAGTAGTTCGCGAACAGGGCAGGCTAATGAAAAACTGTTTTTT.

The chain joins TRBV11-3 to TRBJ2-3, with TRBD1 matching over 7 bases. With 5 bases clipped from V and 2 bases from J, the junction kept 4 bases outside the gene matches. The CDR3 has 14 residues. Germline V lookup: CDR1 SGHNT, CDR2 YENEEA. CDR3 protein: CASSAGQATDTQYF. The CDR3 DNA reads as TGTGCCAGCAGCGCAGGACAGGCCACAGATACGCAGTATTTT.

The J gene is TRBJ2-2, the V gene TRBV7-6; 7 bases line up with TRBD1. The length of the CDR3 is 15 residues. V shed 6 bases and J 1 base; nucleotides not matched to a gene: 5. Germline V gene lookup returns CDR1 SGHVS and CDR2 FNYEAQ. The CDR3 reads CASRINRGNTGELFF. The CDR3 DNA follows: TGTGCCAGCAGGATCAACAGGGGGAACACCGGGGAGCTGTTTTTT.

The chain recombines TRBV7-3 with TRBJ2-1, with TRBD2 matching 14 bases. With V trimmed by 4 bases and J by 9 bases, 5 bases remained unmatched. Germline lookup yields CDR1 SGHTA and CDR2 FQGTGA. CDR3 length equals 15 residues. Written as DNA, the CDR3 is TGTGCCAGCAGCTCCGGACTAGCGGGGGGCAGTGAGCAGTTCTTC. As protein: CASSSGLAGGSEQFF.

The chain recombines TRBV5-4 with TRBJ1-1; 7 bases fit TRBD1. This CDR3 region has 15 residues. The germline CDR1 and CDR2 sequences are SGHNT and YYREEE (reference sequence). V was pared by 4 bases and J by 3 bases, with 9 bases of the junction left unmatched. The CDR3 loop is CASSKPTGTDTEAFF. As DNA, the CDR3 is TGTGCCAGCAGCAAGCCGACAGGGACGGACACTGAAGCTTTCTTT.

This sequence joins TRBV14 and TRBJ1-3; 8 bases match TRBD1. The CDR3 is made up of 14 amino acids. CDR1 is SGHDN, CDR2 FVKESK, per germline. Trimming removed 3 bases from V and 7 bases from J; junction bases left unmatched: 5. CDR3 sequence: CASSHGQGGNTIYF. The CDR3 DNA sequence: TGTGCCAGCAGCCATGGACAGGGAGGGAACACCATATATTTT.

The chain is built from TRBV30 and TRBJ1-4, with D possibly being TRBD1 (5 bases). V lost 2 bases to trimming and J lost 5 bases, with 9 bases between them. Germline CDR1 and CDR2: GTSNPN and SVGIG (reference sequence). The CDR3 has 13 residues. The CDR3, as DNA: TGTGCCTGGAGTCGGGACGGGAATGAAAAACTGTTTTTT. Translating it yields CAWSRDGNEKLFF.

This clone was seen only a few times. This chain connects TRBV6-6 to TRBJ1-6; unclear D gene. This CDR3 region has 12 residues. In germline, CDR1 is MNHNY, CDR2 SVGAGI (reference sequence). Trimming pared 4 bases from V and 6 bases from J, leaving 4 bases between. CDR3 amino acids: CASSSRNSPLHF. For the CDR3, the DNA is TGTGCCAGCAGTTCCCGTAATTCACCCCTCCACTTT.

The chain combines TRBV19 with TRBJ1-3; 7 nucleotides line up with TRBD1. Trimming at V came to 4 bases and at J to 2 bases, leaving 8 bases not matched to a gene. The CDR3 extends over 16 amino acids. Germline-derived CDR1 and CDR2 are LNHDA and SQIVND (reference sequence). The CDR3 coding sequence is TGTGCCAGTAGTACCTCCCGACAGGGAGCTGGAAACACCATATATTTT. This sequence encodes CASSTSRQGAGNTIYF.

The rearrangement uses TRBV10-3 and TRBJ1-3; the match to TRBD1 covers 8 bases. The CDR3 extends over 16 amino acids. V was clipped by 0 bases and J by 4 bases; unmatched bases: 5. Germline assignment: CDR1 ENHRY and CDR2 SYGVKD. The CDR3 reads CAISESQGAKGNTIYF. CDR3 sequence (DNA): TGTGCCATCAGTGAGTCGCAGGGGGCAAAAGGAAACACCATATATTTT.

The gene calls are TRBV11-3 and TRBJ2-2; D may correspond to TRBD1 or TRBD2 (5 bases each). Germline V gene sequence: CDR1 SGHNT, CDR2 YENEEA. The CDR3 consists of 15 residues. Trimming took off 3 bases at V and 6 bases at J, with 14 bases between the two ends. The DNA of the CDR3 is TGTGCCAGCAGCTTTTCCGGGACGGCTCCCGGGGAGCTGTTTTTT. This translates into CASSFSGTAPGELFF.

The gene calls are TRBV4-1 and TRBJ1-6, with a tentative D call TRBD1 (6 bases). The germline V and J ends were trimmed by 5 bases and 7 bases, with 15 bases remaining between them. Germline V gives CDR1 MGHRA, CDR2 YSYEKL. CDR3 length equals 15 residues. The CDR3, as DNA: TGCGCCAGCAGCGCACAGGGTTCCGCGAATTCACCCCTCCACTTT. The encoded protein is CASSAQGSANSPLHF.

The chain carries TRBV7-6 and TRBJ2-1; 8 bases match TRBD2. CDR1 is SGHVS, CDR2 FNYEAQ, per germline. The CDR3 totals 15 residues. J gave up 5 bases and V 1 base, and 4 bases lay outside the gene matches. The CDR3 nucleotides read TGTGCCAGCAGCTTAGGCGGGGGGAGAAACAATGAGCAGTTCTTC. Residues: CASSLGGGRNNEQFF.

This clone was seen a single time. J is TRBJ2-7 and V is TRBV28, with TRBD2 matching 10 bases. Germline CDR1 reads MDHEN; CDR2 reads SYDVKM. After removal of 5 bases from V and 6 bases from J, the junction contained 7 bases not matched to a gene. The CDR3 totals 14 residues. CDR3 sequence reads: CASSTTSGAVEQYF. As DNA, the CDR3 is TGTGCCAGCAGTACCACTAGCGGGGCGGTCGAGCAGTACTTC.

This clone was picked up a small number of times. The V gene is TRBV2, the J gene TRBJ1-2; 7 bases are a match to TRBD1. Trimming took 4 bases from V and 4 from J; bases not matched to a gene: 0. Germline V gives CDR1 SNHLY, CDR2 FYNNEI. There are 12 residues in the CDR3. DNA of the CDR3: TGTGCCAGCAGTGGGACAGGCTATGGCTACACCTTC. Its protein product is CASSGTGYGYTF. Full variable domain (remainder filled in from reference TRBV2 and TRBJ1-2): EPEVTQTPSHQVTQMGQEVILRCVPISNHLYFYWYRQILGQKVEFLVSFYNNEISEKSEIFDDQFSVERPDGSNFTLKIRSTKLEDSAMYFCASSGTGYGYTFGSGTRLTVV.

The gene calls are TRBV10-3 and TRBJ1-2, with 8 bases identical to TRBD1. The CDR3 has 14 amino acids. Germline V gene sequence: CDR1 ENHRY, CDR2 SYGVKD. V lost 6 bases to trimming and J lost 5 bases; unmatched junction nucleotides: 8. The CDR3 protein is CAISGGQAEYGYTF. CDR3 nucleotide sequence: TGTGCCATCAGCGGGGGACAGGCAGAGTATGGCTACACCTTC.